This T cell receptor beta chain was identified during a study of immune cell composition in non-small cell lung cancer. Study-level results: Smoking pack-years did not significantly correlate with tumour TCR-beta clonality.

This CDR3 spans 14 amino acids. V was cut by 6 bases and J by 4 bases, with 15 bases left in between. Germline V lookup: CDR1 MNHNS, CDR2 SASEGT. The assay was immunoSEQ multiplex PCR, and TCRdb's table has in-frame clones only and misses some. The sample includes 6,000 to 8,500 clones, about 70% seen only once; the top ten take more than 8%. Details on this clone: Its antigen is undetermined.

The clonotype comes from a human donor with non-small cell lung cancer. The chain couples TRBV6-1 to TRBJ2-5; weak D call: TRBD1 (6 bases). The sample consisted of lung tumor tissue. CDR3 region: CASSHSGQRETQYF. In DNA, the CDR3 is TGTGCCAGCAGCCACTCAGGACAGAGAGAGACCCAGTACTTC.